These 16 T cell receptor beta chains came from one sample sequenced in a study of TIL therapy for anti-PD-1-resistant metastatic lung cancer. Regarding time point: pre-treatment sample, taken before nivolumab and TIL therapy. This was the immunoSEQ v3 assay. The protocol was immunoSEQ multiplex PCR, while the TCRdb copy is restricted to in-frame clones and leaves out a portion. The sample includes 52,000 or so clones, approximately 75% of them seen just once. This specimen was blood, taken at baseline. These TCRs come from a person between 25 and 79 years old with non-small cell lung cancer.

The chain's CDR3 is CASSYMQASYGYTF. The CDR3 DNA follows: TGTGCCAGCAGTTACATGCAGGCGTCTTATGGCTACACCTTC. The chain couples TRBV6-2 or TRBV6-3 to TRBJ1-2; D is ambiguous. The CDR3 runs to 14 residues. V shed 2 bases and J shed 5 bases, with 12 bases lying between them. CDR1 is MNHEY, CDR2 SVGEGT, per germline.

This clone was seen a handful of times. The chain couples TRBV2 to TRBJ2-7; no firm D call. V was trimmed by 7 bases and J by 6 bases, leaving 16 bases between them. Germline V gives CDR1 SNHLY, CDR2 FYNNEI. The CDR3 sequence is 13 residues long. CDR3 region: CASKVSSPTEQYF. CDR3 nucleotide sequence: TGTGCCAGCAAGGTTAGCAGCCCCACCGAGCAGTACTTC.

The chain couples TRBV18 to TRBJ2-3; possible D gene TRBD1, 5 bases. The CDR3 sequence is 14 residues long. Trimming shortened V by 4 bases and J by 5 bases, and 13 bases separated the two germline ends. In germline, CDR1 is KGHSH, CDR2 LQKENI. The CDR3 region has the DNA TGTGCCAGCTCACTCCAGGGTGGAAAAGATACGCAGTATTTT. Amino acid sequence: CASSLQGGKDTQYF.

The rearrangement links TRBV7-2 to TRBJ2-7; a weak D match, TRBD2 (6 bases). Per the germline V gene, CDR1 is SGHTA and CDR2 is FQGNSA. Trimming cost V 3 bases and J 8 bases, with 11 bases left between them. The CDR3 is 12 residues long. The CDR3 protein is CASSLGLSQQYF. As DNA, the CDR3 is TGTGCCAGCAGCTTGGGACTTTCGCAGCAGTACTTC.

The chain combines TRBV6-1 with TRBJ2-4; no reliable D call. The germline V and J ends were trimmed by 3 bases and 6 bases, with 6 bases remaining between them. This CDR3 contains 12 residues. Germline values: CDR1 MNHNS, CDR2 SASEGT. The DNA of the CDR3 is TGTGCCAGCAGTGAGGACGGAAACATTCAGTACTTC. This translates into CASSEDGNIQYF.

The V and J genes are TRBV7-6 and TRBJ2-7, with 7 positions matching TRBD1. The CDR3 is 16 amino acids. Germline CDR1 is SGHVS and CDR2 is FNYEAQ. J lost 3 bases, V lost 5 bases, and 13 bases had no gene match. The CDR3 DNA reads TGTGCCAGCAGCCCACGGCCATTTTCAGGGGGCTACGAGCAGTACTTC. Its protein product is CASSPRPFSGGYEQYF.

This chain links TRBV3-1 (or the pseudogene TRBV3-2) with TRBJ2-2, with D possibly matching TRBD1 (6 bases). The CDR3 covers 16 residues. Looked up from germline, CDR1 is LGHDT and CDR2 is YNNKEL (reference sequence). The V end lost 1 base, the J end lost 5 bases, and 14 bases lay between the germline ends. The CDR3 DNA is TGTGCCAGCAGCCAAGGGGCAGGGGCCTGGACCGGGGAGCTGTTTTTT. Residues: CASSQGAGAWTGELFF.

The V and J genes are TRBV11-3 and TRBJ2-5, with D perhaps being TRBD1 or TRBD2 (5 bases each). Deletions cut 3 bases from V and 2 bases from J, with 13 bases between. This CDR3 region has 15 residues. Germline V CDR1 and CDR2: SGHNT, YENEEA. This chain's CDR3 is CASSFAWGPQETQYF. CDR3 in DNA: TGTGCCAGCAGCTTTGCCTGGGGACCACAAGAGACCCAGTACTTC.

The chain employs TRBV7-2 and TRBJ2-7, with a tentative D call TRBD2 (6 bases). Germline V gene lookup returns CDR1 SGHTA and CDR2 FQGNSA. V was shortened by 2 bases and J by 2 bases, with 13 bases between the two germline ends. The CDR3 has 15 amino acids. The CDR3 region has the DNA TGTGCCAGCAGCTTAAACTCGGGGACTGCCTACGAGCAGTACTTC. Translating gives CASSLNSGTAYEQYF.

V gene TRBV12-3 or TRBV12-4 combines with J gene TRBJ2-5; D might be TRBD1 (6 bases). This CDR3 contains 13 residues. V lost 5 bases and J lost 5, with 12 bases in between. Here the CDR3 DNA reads TGTGCCAGCAGTCGCACAGGGTACGAGACCCAGTACTTC. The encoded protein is CASSRTGYETQYF.

The chain's CDR3 is CAWSPIDTKKTQYF. The DNA of the CDR3 is TGTGCCTGGAGTCCGATTGATACCAAGAAGACCCAGTACTTC. The rearrangement links TRBV30 to TRBJ2-5; D not resolved. V lost 2 bases and J 6 bases, leaving 16 bases between the germline ends. Germline lookup yields CDR1 GTSNPN and CDR2 SVGIG (reference sequence). There are 14 residues in the CDR3.

CDR3 in DNA: TGCGCCAGCAGCTTGAGCGGGGATGAAAAACTGTTTTTT. Translation gives CASSLSGDEKLFF. The genes are TRBV5-1 and TRBJ1-4; no clear D gene. Germline values: CDR1 SGHRS, CDR2 YFSETQ. Trimming removed 1 base from V and 6 bases from J, with 7 bases in between. The CDR3 sequence is 13 residues long.

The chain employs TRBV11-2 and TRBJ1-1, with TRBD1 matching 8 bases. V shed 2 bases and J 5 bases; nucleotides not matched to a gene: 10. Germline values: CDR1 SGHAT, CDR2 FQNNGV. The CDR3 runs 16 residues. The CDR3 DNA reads TGTGCCAGCAGCTTAAGTGCAGGGGGCGATAGGACTGAAGCTTTCTTT. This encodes CASSLSAGGDRTEAFF.

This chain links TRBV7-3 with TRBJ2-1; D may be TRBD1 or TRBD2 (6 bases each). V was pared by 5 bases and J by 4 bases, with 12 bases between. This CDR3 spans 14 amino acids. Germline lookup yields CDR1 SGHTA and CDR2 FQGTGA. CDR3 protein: CASSPQGLYNEQFF. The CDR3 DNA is TGTGCCAGCAGCCCACAGGGACTGTACAATGAGCAGTTCTTC.

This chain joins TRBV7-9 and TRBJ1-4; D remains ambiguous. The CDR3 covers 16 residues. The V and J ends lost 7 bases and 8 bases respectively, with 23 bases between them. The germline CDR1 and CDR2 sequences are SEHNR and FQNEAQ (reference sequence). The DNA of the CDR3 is TGTGCCAGCACCCTCGACCCGGGCCAAAGCGAGGAAAAACTGTTTTTT. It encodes CASTLDPGQSEEKLFF.

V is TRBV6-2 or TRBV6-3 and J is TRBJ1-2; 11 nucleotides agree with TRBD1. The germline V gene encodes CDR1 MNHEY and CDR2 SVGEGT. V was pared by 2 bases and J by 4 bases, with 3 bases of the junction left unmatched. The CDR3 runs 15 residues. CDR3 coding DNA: TGTGCCAGCAGTTACCGGGACAGGGGGATCTATGGCTACACCTTC. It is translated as CASSYRDRGIYGYTF.